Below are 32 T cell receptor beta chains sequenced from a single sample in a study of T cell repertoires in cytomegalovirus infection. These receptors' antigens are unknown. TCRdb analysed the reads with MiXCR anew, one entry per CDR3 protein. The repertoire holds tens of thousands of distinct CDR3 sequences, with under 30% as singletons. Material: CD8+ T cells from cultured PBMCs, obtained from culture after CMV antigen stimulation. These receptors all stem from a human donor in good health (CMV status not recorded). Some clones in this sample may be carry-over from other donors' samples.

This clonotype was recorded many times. CDR3 nucleotides: TGCGCCAGCAGCCAGCACTATTCAGCTTTCTTT. Residues: CASSQHYSAFF. The chain combines TRBV4-1 with TRBJ1-1; D is uncertain. V lost 3 bases, J lost 10 bases, and 9 bases lay in between. CDR1 and CDR2 from the germline V gene are MGHRA and YSYEKL. CDR3 size: 11 residues.

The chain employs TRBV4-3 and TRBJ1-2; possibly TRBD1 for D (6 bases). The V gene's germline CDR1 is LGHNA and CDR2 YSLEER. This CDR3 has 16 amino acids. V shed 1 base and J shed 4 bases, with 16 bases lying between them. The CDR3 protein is CASSQGLQGGGYGYTF. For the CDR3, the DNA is TGCGCCAGCAGCCAAGGATTACAGGGAGGTGGCTATGGCTACACCTTC.

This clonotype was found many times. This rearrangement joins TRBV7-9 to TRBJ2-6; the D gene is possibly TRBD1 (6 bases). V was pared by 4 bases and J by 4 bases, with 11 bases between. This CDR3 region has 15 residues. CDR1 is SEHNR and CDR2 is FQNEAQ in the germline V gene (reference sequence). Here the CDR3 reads CASSYTGTGANVLTF. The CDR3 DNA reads TGTGCCAGCAGCTACACAGGGACCGGGGCCAACGTCCTGACTTTC.

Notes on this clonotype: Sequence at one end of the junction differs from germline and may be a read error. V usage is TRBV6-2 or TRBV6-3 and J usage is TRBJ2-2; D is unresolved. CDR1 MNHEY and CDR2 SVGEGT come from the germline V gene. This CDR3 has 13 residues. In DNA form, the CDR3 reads TGTGCCAGCAATTACCTGGCCTTCCGGGAGCTGTTTTTT. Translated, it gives CASNYLAFRELFF.

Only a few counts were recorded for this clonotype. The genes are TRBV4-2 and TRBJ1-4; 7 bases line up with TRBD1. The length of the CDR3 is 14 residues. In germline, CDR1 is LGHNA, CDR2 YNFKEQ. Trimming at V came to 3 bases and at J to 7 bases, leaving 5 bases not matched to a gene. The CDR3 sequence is CASSHATGVEKLFF. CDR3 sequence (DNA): TGTGCCAGCAGCCATGCTACAGGGGTTGAAAAACTGTTTTTT.

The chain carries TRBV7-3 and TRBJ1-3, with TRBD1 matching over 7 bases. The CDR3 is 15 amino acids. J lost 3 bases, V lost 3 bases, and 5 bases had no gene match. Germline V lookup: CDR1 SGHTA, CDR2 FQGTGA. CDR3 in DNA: TGTGCCAGCAGCTTTGCAGGGGGTAGTGGAAACACCATATATTTT. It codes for CASSFAGGSGNTIYF.

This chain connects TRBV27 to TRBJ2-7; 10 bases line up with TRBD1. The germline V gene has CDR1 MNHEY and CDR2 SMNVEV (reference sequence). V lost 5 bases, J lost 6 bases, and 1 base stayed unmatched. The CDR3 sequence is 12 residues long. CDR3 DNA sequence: TGTGCCAGCAGTCGGACAGGGGGCGAGCAGTACTTC. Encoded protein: CASSRTGGEQYF.

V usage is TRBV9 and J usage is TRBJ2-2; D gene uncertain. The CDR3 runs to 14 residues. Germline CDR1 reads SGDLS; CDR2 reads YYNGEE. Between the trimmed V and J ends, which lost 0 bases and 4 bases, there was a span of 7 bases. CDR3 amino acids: CASSVGVGTGELFF. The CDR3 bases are TGTGCCAGCAGCGTAGGGGTCGGCACCGGGGAGCTGTTTTTT.

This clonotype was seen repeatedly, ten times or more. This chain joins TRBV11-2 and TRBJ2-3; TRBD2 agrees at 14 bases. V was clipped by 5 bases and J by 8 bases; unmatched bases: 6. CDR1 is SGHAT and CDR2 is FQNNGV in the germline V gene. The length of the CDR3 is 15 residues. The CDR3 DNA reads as TGTGCCAGCAGCCCTCCGGGACTAGCGGGGGTTACGCAGTATTTT. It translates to CASSPPGLAGVTQYF.

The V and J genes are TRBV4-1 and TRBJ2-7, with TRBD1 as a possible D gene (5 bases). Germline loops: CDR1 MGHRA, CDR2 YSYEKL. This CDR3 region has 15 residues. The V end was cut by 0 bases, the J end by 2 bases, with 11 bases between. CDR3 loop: CASSQDPGRAYEQYF. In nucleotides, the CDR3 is TGCGCCAGCAGCCAAGATCCTGGCAGGGCCTACGAGCAGTACTTC.

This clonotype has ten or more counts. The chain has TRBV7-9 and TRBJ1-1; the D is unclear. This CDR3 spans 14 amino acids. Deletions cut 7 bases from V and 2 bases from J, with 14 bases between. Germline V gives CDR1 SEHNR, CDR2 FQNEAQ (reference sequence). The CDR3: CASIPLAGNTEAFF. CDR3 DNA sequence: TGTGCCAGCATTCCCCTGGCGGGTAACACTGAAGCTTTCTTT.

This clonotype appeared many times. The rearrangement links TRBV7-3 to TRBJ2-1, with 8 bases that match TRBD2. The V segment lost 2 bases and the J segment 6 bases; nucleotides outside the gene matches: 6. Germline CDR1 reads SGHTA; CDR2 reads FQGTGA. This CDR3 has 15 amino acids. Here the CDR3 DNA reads TGTGCCAGCAGCTTAGACGGGGGGGCTATCAATGAGCAGTTCTTC. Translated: CASSLDGGAINEQFF.

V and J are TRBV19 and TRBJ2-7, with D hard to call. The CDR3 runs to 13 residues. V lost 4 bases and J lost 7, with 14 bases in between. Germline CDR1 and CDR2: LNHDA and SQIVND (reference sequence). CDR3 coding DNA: TGTGCCAGTAGTAAGGGATCCTACTTGGAGCAGTACTTC. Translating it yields CASSKGSYLEQYF.

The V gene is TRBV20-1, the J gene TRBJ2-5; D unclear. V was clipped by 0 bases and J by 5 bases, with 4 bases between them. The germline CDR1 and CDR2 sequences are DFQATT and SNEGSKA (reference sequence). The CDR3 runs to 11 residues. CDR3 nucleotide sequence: TGCAGTGCTAGAGAGGTGGAGACCCAGTACTTC. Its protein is CSAREVETQYF.

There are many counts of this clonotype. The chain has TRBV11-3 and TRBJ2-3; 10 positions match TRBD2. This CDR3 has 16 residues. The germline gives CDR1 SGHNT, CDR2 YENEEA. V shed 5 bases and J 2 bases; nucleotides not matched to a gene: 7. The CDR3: CASSDRLAGNTDTQYF. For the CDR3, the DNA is TGTGCCAGCAGCGACAGACTAGCGGGCAACACAGATACGCAGTATTTT.

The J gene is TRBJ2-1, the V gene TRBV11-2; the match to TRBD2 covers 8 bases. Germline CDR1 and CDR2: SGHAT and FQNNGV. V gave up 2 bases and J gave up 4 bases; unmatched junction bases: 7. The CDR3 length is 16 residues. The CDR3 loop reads CASSLRAAGVYNEQFF. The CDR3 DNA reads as TGTGCCAGCAGCTTAAGGGCAGCGGGAGTTTACAATGAGCAGTTCTTC.

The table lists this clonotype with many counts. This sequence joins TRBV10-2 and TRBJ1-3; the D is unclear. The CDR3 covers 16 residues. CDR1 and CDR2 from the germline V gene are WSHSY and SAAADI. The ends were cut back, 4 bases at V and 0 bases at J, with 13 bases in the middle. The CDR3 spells CASSGHSSASGNTIYF. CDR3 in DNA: TGCGCCAGCAGTGGGCACAGCAGCGCCTCTGGAAACACCATATATTTT.

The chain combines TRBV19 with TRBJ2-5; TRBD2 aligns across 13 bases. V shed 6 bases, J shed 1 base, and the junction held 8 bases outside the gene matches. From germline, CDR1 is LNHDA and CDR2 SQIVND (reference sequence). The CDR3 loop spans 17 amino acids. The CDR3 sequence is CASSSGLAGPFQETQYF. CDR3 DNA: TGTGCCAGTAGCTCGGGACTAGCGGGGCCATTCCAAGAGACCCAGTACTTC.

This CDR3 is CASSQDLAYEQYF. The CDR3 nucleotides are TGTGCCAGCAGCCAGGACCTAGCGTACGAGCAGTACTTC. The rearrangement links TRBV11-3 to TRBJ2-7; possible D gene TRBD2, 6 bases. Germline V CDR1 and CDR2: SGHNT, YENEEA. The CDR3 covers 13 residues. Trimming took 5 bases from V and 4 from J, leaving 12 bases between them. Based on the CDR3 plus reference TRBV11-3 and TRBJ2-7, the full variable domain is EAGVVQSPRYKIIEKKQPVAFWCNPISGHNTLYWYLQNLGQGPELLIRYENEEAVDDSQLPKDRFSAERLKGVDSTLKIQPAELGDSAVYLCASSQDLAYEQYFGPGTRLTVT.

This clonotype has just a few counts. CDR3 coding DNA: TGTGCCAGCAGGTCCAACCGGGACAGGCGATACTCCTACGAGCAGTACTTC. Its protein product is CASRSNRDRRYSYEQYF. The rearrangement uses TRBV28 and TRBJ2-7; 8 bases match TRBD1. The CDR3 consists of 17 residues. V trimming: 6 bases; J trimming: 0 bases; junction bases outside the gene matches: 13. The V gene's germline CDR1 is MDHEN and CDR2 SYDVKM.

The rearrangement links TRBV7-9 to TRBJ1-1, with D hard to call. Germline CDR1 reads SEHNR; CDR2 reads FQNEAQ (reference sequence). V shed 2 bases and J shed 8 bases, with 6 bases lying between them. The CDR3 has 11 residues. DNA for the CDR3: TGTGCCAGCAGCTTATTAACGGAAGCTTTCTTT. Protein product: CASSLLTEAFF. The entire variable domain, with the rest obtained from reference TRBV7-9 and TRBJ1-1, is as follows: DTGVSQNPRHKITKRGQNVTFRCDPISEHNRLYWYRQTLGQGPEFLTYFQNEAQLEKSRLLSDRFSAERPKGSFSTLEIQRTEQGDSAMYLCASSLLTEAFFGQGTRLTVV.

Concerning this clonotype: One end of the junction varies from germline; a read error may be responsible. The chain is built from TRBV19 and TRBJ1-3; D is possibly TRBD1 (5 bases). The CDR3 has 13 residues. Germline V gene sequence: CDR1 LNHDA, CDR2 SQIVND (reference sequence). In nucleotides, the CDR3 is TGTGCCAGTAGTGGACCGGGACTCCGTATCCCGAATTTT. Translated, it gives CASSGPGLRIPNF.

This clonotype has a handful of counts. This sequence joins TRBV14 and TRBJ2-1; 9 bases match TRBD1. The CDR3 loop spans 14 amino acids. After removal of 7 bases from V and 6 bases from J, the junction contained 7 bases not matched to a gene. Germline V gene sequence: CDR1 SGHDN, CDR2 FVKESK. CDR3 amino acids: CASTPRQGVNEQFF. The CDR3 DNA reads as TGTGCCAGCACCCCAAGACAGGGGGTCAATGAGCAGTTCTTC.

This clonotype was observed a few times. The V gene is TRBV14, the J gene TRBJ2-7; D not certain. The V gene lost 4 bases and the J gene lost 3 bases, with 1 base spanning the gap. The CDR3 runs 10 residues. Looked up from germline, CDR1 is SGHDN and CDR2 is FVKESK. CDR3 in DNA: TGTGCCAGCAGCCTCTACGAGCAGTACTTC. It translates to CASSLYEQYF.

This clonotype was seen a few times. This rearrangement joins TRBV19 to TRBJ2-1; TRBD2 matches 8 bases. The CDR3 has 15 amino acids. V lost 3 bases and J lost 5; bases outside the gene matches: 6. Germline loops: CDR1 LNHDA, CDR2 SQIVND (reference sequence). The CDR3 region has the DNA TGTGCCAGTAGTATTGGCAGCGGGAGTCACAATGAGCAGTTCTTC. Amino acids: CASSIGSGSHNEQFF.

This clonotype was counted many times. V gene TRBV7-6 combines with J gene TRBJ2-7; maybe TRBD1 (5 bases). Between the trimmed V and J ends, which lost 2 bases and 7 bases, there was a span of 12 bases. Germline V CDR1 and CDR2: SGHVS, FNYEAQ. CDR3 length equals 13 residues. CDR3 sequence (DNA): TGTGCCAGCAGCTTAAGAGGTTCAGGGGAGCAGTACTTC. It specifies CASSLRGSGEQYF.

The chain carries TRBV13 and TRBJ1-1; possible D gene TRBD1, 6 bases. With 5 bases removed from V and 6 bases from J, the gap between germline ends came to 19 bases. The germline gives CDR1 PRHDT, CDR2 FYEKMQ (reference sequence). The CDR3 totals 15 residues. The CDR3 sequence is CASSPRGRGMPEAFF. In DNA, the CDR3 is TGTGCCAGCAGCCCGAGAGGCAGGGGAATGCCTGAAGCTTTCTTT.

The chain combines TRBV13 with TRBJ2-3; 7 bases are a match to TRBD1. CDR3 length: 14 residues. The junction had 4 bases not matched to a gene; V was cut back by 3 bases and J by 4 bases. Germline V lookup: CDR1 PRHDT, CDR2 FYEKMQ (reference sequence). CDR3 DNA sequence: TGTGCCAGCAGCTTTGGGCAGGGGGCAGATACGCAGTATTTT. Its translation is CASSFGQGADTQYF.

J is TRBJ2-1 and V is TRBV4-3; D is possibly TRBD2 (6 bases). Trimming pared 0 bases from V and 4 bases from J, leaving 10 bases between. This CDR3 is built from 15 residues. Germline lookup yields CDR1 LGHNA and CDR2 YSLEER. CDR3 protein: CASSQDSGAYNEQFF. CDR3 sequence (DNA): TGCGCCAGCAGCCAAGATTCGGGAGCTTACAATGAGCAGTTCTTC.

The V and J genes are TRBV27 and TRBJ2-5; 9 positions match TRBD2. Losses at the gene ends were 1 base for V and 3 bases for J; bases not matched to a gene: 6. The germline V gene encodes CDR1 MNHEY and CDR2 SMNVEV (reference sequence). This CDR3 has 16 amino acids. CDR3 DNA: TGTGCCAGCAGTTTATATTCTAGCGGGAACAAAGAGACCCAGTACTTC. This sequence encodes CASSLYSSGNKETQYF.

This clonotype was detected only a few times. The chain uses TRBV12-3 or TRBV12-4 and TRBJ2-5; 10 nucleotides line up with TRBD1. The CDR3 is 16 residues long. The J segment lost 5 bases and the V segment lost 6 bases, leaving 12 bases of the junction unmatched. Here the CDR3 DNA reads TGTGCCAGCAGGGCCGAGACAGGGGGCGGTTGGGAGACCCAGTACTTC. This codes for CASRAETGGGWETQYF.

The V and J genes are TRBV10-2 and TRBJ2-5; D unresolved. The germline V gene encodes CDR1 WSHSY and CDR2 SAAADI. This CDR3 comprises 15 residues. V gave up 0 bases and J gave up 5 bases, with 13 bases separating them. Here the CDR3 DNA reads TGCGCCAGCAGTGAGTCGAGTCCCCCTTGGGAGACCCAGTACTTC. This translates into CASSESSPPWETQYF.